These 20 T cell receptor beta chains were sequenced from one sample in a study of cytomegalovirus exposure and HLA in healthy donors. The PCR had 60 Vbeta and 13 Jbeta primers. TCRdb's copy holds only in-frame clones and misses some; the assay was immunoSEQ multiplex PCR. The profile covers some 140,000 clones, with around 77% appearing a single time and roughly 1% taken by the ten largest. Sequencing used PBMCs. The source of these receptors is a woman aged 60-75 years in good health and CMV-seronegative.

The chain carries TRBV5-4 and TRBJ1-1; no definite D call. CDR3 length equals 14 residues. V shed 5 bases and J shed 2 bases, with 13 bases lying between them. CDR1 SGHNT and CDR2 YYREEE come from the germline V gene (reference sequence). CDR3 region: CASSWVGGNTEAFF. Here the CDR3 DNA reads TGTGCCAGCAGTTGGGTGGGAGGCAACACTGAAGCTTTCTTT.

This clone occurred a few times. CDR3 sequence reads: CASSTTSGVGTQYF. In DNA form, the CDR3 reads TGTGCCAGCAGCACTACTAGCGGGGTGGGGACCCAGTACTTC. The chain employs TRBV7-2 and TRBJ2-5, with TRBD2 identical over 10 bases. The junction had 7 bases not matched to a gene; V was cut back by 5 bases and J by 7 bases. This CDR3 is built from 14 residues. CDR1 is SGHTA, CDR2 FQGNSA, per germline.

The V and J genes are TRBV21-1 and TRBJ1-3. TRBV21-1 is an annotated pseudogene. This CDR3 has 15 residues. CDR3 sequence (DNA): TGTGCCAGCAGCAAATGTGATACTTCCGGAAACACCATATATTTT. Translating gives CASSKCDTSGNTIYF.

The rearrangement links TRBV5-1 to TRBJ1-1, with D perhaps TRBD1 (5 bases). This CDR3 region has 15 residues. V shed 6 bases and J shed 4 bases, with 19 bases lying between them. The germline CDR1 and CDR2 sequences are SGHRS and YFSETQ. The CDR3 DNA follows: TGCGCCAGCATGGGGGGGACGGGCGGTTCCACTGAAGCTTTCTTT. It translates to CASMGGTGGSTEAFF. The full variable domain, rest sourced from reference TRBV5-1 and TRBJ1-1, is KAGVTQTPRYLIKTRGQQVTLSCSPISGHRSVSWYQQTPGQGLQFLFEYFSETQRNKGNFPGRFSGRQFSNSRSEMNVSTLELGDSALYLCASMGGTGGSTEAFFGQGTRLTVV.

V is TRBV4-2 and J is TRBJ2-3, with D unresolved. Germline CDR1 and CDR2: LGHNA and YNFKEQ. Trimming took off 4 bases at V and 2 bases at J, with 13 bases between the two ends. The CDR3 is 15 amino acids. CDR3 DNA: TGTGCCAGCAGCCTCCTCGACGCGGACACAGATACGCAGTATTTT. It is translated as CASSLLDADTDTQYF.

The CDR3 here is CASSPQGKRNEKLFF. CDR3 nucleotides: TGTGCCAGTAGTCCGCAGGGGAAGCGTAATGAAAAACTGTTTTTT. The V gene is TRBV19, the J gene TRBJ1-4, with a possible D match to TRBD1 (6 bases). The CDR3 contains 15 residues. Germline-derived CDR1 and CDR2 are LNHDA and SQIVND (reference sequence). Trimming shortened V by 5 bases and J by 4 bases, and 14 bases separated the two germline ends.

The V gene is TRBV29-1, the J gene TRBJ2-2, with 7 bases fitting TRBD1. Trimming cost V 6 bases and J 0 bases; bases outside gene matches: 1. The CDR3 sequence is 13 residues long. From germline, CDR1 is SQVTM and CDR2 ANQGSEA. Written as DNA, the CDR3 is TGCAGCGTGACAGGGACGAACACCGGGGAGCTGTTTTTT. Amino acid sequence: CSVTGTNTGELFF.

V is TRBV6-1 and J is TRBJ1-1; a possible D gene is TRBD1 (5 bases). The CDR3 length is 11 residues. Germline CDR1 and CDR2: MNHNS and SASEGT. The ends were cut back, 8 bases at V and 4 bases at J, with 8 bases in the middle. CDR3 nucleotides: TGTGCCAGCTCGGGACTCACTGAAGCTTTCTTT. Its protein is CASSGLTEAFF.

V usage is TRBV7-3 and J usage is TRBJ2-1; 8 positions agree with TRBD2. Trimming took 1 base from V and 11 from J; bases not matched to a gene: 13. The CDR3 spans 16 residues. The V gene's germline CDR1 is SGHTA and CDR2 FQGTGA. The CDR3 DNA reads TGTGCCAGCAGCTTAATGGCGGGAGGCGATCGTTTTAAGCAGTTCTTC. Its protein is CASSLMAGGDRFKQFF.

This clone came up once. The CDR3 reads CASRAQDAGNSYEQYF. The CDR3 DNA sequence: TGTGCCAGCAGGGCCCAGGACGCGGGAAACTCCTACGAGCAGTACTTC. The chain has TRBV28 and TRBJ2-7, with TRBD2 as a possible D gene (6 bases). CDR3 length: 16 amino acids. Looked up from germline, CDR1 is MDHEN and CDR2 is SYDVKM. Between the trimmed V and J ends, which lost 6 bases and 0 bases, there was a span of 18 bases.

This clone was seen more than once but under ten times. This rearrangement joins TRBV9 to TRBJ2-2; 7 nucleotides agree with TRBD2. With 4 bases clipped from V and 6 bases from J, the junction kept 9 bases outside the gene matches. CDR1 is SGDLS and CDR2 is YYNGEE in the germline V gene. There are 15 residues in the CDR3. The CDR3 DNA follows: TGTGCCAGCAGCCTCTCCGGGGGGAGTCCCGGGGAGCTGTTTTTT. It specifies CASSLSGGSPGELFF.

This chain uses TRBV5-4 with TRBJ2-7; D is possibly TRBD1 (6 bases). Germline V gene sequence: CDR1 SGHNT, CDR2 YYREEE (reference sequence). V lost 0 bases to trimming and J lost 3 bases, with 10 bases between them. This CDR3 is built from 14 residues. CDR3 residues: CASSLGDRNYEQYF. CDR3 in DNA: TGTGCCAGCAGCTTGGGAGACAGGAACTACGAGCAGTACTTC.

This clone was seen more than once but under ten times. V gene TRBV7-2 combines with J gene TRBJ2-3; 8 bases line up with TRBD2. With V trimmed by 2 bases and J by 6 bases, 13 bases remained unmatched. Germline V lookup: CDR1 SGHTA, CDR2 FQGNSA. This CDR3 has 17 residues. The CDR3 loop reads CASSLSTGGPSGDTQYF. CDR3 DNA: TGTGCCAGCAGCTTATCTACGGGAGGGCCATCAGGGGATACGCAGTATTTT.

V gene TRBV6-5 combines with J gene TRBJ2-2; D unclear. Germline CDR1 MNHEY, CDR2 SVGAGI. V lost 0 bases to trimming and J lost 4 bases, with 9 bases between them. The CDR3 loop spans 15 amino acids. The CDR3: CASSYSSRFTGELFF. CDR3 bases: TGTGCCAGCAGTTACTCGTCCAGGTTCACCGGGGAGCTGTTTTTT.

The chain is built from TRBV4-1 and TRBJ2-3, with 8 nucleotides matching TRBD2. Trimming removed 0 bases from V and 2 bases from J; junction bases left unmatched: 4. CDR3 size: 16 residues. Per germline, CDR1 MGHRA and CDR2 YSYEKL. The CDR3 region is CASSQDWRGATDTQYF. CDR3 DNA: TGCGCCAGCAGCCAAGATTGGCGGGGGGCCACAGATACGCAGTATTTT.

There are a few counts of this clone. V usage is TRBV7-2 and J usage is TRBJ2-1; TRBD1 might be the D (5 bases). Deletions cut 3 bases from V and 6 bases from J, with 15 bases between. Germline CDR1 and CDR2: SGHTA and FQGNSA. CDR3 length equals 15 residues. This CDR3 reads CASSFGTGVSNEQFF. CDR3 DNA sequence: TGTGCCAGCAGCTTCGGCACAGGAGTATCCAATGAGCAGTTCTTC. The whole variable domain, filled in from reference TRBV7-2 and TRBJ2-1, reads GAGVSQSPSNKVTEKGKDVELRCDPISGHTALYWYRQSLGQGLEFLIYFQGNSAPDKSGLPSDRFSAERTGGSVSTLTIQRTQQEDSAVYLCASSFGTGVSNEQFFGPGTRLTVL.

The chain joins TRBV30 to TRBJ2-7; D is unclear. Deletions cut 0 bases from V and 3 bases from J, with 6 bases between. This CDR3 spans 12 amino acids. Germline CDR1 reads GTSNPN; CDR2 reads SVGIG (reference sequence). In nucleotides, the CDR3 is TGTGCCTGGAGTGTAGCTCTCTACGAGCAGTACTTC. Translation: CAWSVALYEQYF.

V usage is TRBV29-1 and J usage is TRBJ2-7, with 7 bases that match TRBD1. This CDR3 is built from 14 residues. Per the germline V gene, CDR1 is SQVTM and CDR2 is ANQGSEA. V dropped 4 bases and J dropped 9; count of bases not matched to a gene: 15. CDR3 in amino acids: CSVGTGTDPTRQYF. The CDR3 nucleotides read TGCAGCGTTGGTACCGGGACAGATCCTACGAGGCAGTACTTC.

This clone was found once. CDR3: CASTRTSGSVKTQYF. The CDR3, as DNA: TGTGCCAGCACCCGGACTAGCGGGAGCGTGAAGACCCAGTACTTC. The J gene is TRBJ2-5, the V gene TRBV27; 13 bases match TRBD2. The CDR3 length is 15 residues. V was pared by 7 bases and J by 6 bases, with 8 bases of the junction left unmatched. Germline loops: CDR1 MNHEY, CDR2 SMNVEV (reference sequence).

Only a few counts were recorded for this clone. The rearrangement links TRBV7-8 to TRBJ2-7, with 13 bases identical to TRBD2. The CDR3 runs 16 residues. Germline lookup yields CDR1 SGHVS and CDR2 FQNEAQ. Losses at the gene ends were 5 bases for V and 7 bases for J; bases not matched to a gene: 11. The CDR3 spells CASSLGTSGTLQEQYF. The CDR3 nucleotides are TGTGCCAGCAGCCTAGGGACTAGCGGGACTCTTCAGGAGCAGTACTTC.